A selection of T cell receptor beta chains follows, all from one sample in a study of response to subunit inactivated influenza vaccine. Each CDR3 protein is one row after TCRdb ran MiXCR on the RT-PCR reads. This table has around 530,000 distinct CDR3 sequences, about 17% appearing once. Sequencing was performed on CD4+ T cells sorted from PBMCs, taken less than 30 months after vaccination. These receptors were collected from a man in his fifties or sixties who received an inactivated influenza vaccine. Both conserved end residues are part of each CDR3. D genes are given only for firm matches. Not every row has a clone size; where given, it reads once, few, many or a size class.

cdr3_nt,cdr3_aa,clone_size,v_call,j_call,d_call
TGTGCCATCAGTGAGAGGACAGACAGGACCTCCTACGAGCAGTACTTC,CAISERTDRTSYEQYF,few,TRBV10-3,TRBJ2-7,NA
TGTGCCAGCAGTGAACCTCTCCGCGGACAGAACACTGAAGCTTTCTTT,CASSEPLRGQNTEAFF,few,TRBV6-1,TRBJ1-1,NA
TGCGCCAGCAGCCTGGGACAGGGAAGCGCCGGGGAGCTGTTTTTT,CASSLGQGSAGELFF,NA,TRBV5-1,TRBJ2-2,TRBD1
TGTGCCAGCAGCGCCCTACAGGGGAGATTCCGGTTCTACACCTTC,CASSALQGRFRFYTF,few,TRBV21-1,TRBJ1-2,NA
TGCAGTGCCAAGAACGCGGGTGAGCAGTTCTTC,CSAKNAGEQFF,few,TRBV20-1,TRBJ2-1,NA
TGTGCCAGCAGTTACTCGGAGGGCACTGAAGCTTTCTTT,CASSYSEGTEAFF,few,TRBV6-2/TRBV6-3,TRBJ1-1,NA
TGCAGTGCTAGAGGAGGATACACAGATACGCAGTATTTT,CSARGGYTDTQYF,few,TRBV20-1,TRBJ2-3,NA
TGCGCCAGCAGCTTGAACGGACAAAGCCCAGATACGCAGTATTTT,CASSLNGQSPDTQYF,few,TRBV5-1,TRBJ2-3,NA
TGTGCCAGCAGTGACAGGGGAAAGCAGTACTTC,CASSDRGKQYF,many,TRBV6-6,TRBJ2-7,TRBD1
TGTGCCACAGGGGGCGGGGGGCGCACAGATACGCAGTATTTT,CATGGGGRTDTQYF,NA,TRBV7-2,TRBJ2-3,NA
TGCGCCAGCAGCCAGCTCCGGGGGTTTGGCTATGGCTACACCTTC,CASSQLRGFGYGYTF,few,TRBV4-3,TRBJ1-2,NA
TGCGCCAGCAGCTCGGGGGGTTCCGCAACTAATGAAAAACTGTTTTTT,CASSSGGSATNEKLFF,NA,TRBV5-1,TRBJ1-4,NA
TGTGCCAGCAGCTGGACAAAGCAAGAGACCCAGTACTTC,CASSWTKQETQYF,few,TRBV6-2/TRBV6-3,TRBJ2-5,NA
TGTGCCAGCAGTCCTCTCAAGGATAGGGCCCAGCATTTT,CASSPLKDRAQHF,few,TRBV12-3/TRBV12-4,TRBJ1-5,NA
TGTGCCACCAGTGCCCGTAGCAATCAGCCCCAGCATTTT,CATSARSNQPQHF,NA,TRBV24-1,TRBJ1-5,NA
TGTGCCAGCAGCAAATGGACCTCGGGGGCTGGGGACGAGCAGTACTTC,CASSKWTSGAGDEQYF,NA,TRBV9,TRBJ2-7,NA
TGTGCCATCAGTGAGTCCAGCCCATTGCAGTTCTTC,CAISESSPLQFF,few,TRBV10-3,TRBJ2-1,NA